This is a list of T cell receptor beta chains from one sample in a study of CD8+ T cells in alopecia areata. The table came from immunoSEQ multiplex PCR; TCRdb's copy has only in-frame clones and leaves some out. The sample has about 190,000 clones, 45% to 75% seen once. The sequences come from CD4+ T cells sorted from blood, collected at week 4, from a patient treated with tofacitinib. Every receptor here comes from a human donor with alopecia areata. Both conserved end residues are part of each CDR3. The order of the fields is clone size, V gene, J gene, D gene, CDR3 protein, CDR3 DNA. D genes are given only for firm matches. Clone size is not always given. Where it is, it says once, few, many or a class for expanded clones.

size: -
V: TRBV7-8
J: TRBJ2-1
D: TRBD1
CDR3: CASSSGTGIYNEQFF
DNA: TGTGCCAGCAGCTCCGGGACAGGAATTTACAATGAGCAGTTCTTC

size: few
V: TRBV2
J: TRBJ2-7
D: TRBD2
CDR3: CASKREGYEQYF
DNA: TGTGCCAGCAAGCGGGAGGGCTACGAGCAGTACTTC

size: few
V: TRBV18
J: TRBJ1-1
D: -
CDR3: CASSPPRGVRGRTEAFF
DNA: TGTGCCAGCTCACCACCGAGGGGGGTGCGGGGACGCACTGAAGCTTTCTTT

size: -
V: TRBV30
J: TRBJ2-2
D: -
CDR3: CAWSRDPRELFF
DNA: TGTGCCTGGAGTCGGGACCCACGGGAGCTGTTTTTT

size: -
V: TRBV4-3
J: TRBJ2-3
D: TRBD2
CDR3: CASSQLTSGNTDTQYF
DNA: TGCGCCAGCAGCCAACTGACTAGCGGCAACACAGATACGCAGTATTTT

size: -
V: TRBV28
J: TRBJ2-7
D: -
CDR3: CASSLAQLYEQYF
DNA: TGTGCCAGCAGTTTAGCGCAGCTGTACGAGCAGTACTTC

size: -
V: TRBV10-3
J: TRBJ2-3
D: TRBD2
CDR3: CATRGLAGTTDTQYF
DNA: TGTGCCACCCGCGGTCTAGCGGGAACCACAGATACGCAGTATTTT

size: -
V: TRBV18
J: TRBJ2-6
D: -
CDR3: CASSPPGIHSGANVLTF
DNA: TGTGCCAGCTCACCACCGGGGATCCACTCTGGGGCCAACGTCCTGACTTTC

size: -
V: TRBV29-1
J: TRBJ2-4
D: -
CDR3: CSVVRLDKNIQYF
DNA: TGCAGCGTTGTGAGGCTTGACAAAAACATTCAGTACTTC

size: -
V: TRBV7-2
J: TRBJ1-2
D: TRBD1
CDR3: CASSSSPATGLYGYTF
DNA: TGTGCCAGCAGCTCCTCCCCGGCGACAGGGCTCTATGGCTACACCTTC

size: -
V: TRBV7-9
J: TRBJ2-7
D: -
CDR3: CASSAGAPLYEQYF
DNA: TGTGCCAGCAGCGCAGGGGCCCCCCTCTACGAGCAGTACTTC

size: few
V: TRBV29-1
J: TRBJ2-7
D: TRBD1
CDR3: CSVQRDRGGEQYF
DNA: TGCAGCGTTCAGAGGGACAGGGGAGGCGAGCAGTACTTC

size: once
V: TRBV28
J: TRBJ1-2
D: -
CDR3: CASSSPGSSYGYTF
DNA: TGTGCCAGCAGTTCCCCAGGATCGAGCTATGGCTACACCTTC

size: few
V: TRBV12-5
J: TRBJ2-1
D: -
CDR3: CASSAGRVSYNEQFF
DNA: TGTGCTAGTAGCGCGGGGCGCGTCTCCTACAATGAGCAGTTCTTC

size: -
V: TRBV29-1
J: TRBJ2-1
D: -
CDR3: CSVEGGGNKAYNEQFF
DNA: TGCAGCGTTGAAGGAGGAGGAAACAAAGCCTACAATGAGCAGTTCTTC

size: -
V: TRBV5-4
J: TRBJ2-1
D: -
CDR3: CASSSGDSYNEQFF
DNA: TGTGCCAGCAGCTCGGGGGACTCCTACAATGAGCAGTTCTTC